This T cell receptor (beta chain) stems from a study of early T cells in non-severe SARS-CoV-2 infection. Study in general: From unsorted whole blood, bulk RNA was sequenced, and the chains remained unpaired. Study-level findings and limits: Database matching using VDJdb favored anti-spike CD8 responses, with private and CD4 specificities left missing.

Molecules of cDNA were individually given unique molecular identifiers that were attached to them. MiXCR, run by TCRdb on the 5' RACE reads, gives a single entry per CDR3 protein. Of roughly 18,000 distinct CDR3 sequences in the sample, under 7.5% were seen once. This clonotype was picked up a small number of times. No antigen is known for it. The germline gives CDR1 SQVTM, CDR2 ANQGSEA. The CDR3 covers 12 residues. The V segment lost 6 bases and the J segment 3 bases; nucleotides outside the gene matches: 2. Sample: whole blood. This clonotype was sampled from an adult who was a healthcare worker with PCR-confirmed SARS-CoV-2 infection or an uninfected control (not recorded which). The J gene is TRBJ2-7, the V gene TRBV29-1; 10 bases are shared with TRBD2. The CDR3 protein is CSVASGSYEQYF. The CDR3 region has the DNA TGCAGCGTGGCTAGCGGGAGCTACGAGCAGTACTTC.